This TCR beta chain was recorded in a study of blood T cell repertoires in COVID-19. From germline, CDR1 is MDHEN and CDR2 SYDVKM. With 4 bases clipped from V and 4 bases from J, the junction kept 13 bases outside the gene matches. This CDR3 comprises 16 residues. As processed by the authors: Cell counts per sample came from amplifying reference gene primers. Method: immunoSEQ multiplex PCR; TCRdb's copy keeps in-frame clones and lacks some. D and trimming were read from the DNA, whereas the V and J calls and clone size are those reported in that table. The sample holds some 74,000 clones, 65% to 85% seen once.

The source material was peripheral blood. This sequence originates from a woman of 80 years or more with active or convalescent COVID-19. The chain recombines TRBV28 with TRBJ2-7; 7 nucleotides align to TRBD2. The CDR3 loop reads CASSWGNAREGYEQYF. CDR3 coding DNA: TGTGCCAGCAGTTGGGGGAACGCGAGGGAGGGGTACGAGCAGTACTTC.